This T cell receptor (beta chain) was sequenced for a study of Ad26.COV2.S vaccination and SARS-CoV-2 variants. Study information: Recipients of Ad26.COV2.S got it intramuscularly, once or twice 56 days apart. General study points: Vaccinees reportedly had broad spike-specific CD8+ and CD4+ T cell responses.

A word on this clone: Its specificity is not known.

Indicated treatment: 15 to 20 received Ad26.COV2.S at low or high dose, single or two shots; several received placebo; per-sample allocation not given. It was on day 63 after the first vaccine or placebo injection that samples were taken. Data came from immunoSEQ multiplex PCR; TCRdb stores just in-frame clones and leaves some out. Among about half a million clones listed, roughly nine tenths were seen once. The sequence was obtained from a person aged 18-65 years who received the Ad26.COV2.S COVID-19 vaccine or a placebo. The sample consisted of peripheral blood, taken in a trial of Ad26.COV2.S vaccine versus placebo.

In DNA form, the CDR3 reads TGTGCCAGCAGCATATACGGGACTAGCACAGATACGCAGTATTTT. Amino acid sequence: CASSIYGTSTDTQYF. The chain combines TRBV7-2 with TRBJ2-3; tentatively, D is TRBD2 (6 bases). Germline V CDR1 and CDR2: SGHTA, FQGNSA. The V end lost 5 bases, the J end lost 0 bases, and 12 bases lay between the germline ends. This CDR3 comprises 15 residues.